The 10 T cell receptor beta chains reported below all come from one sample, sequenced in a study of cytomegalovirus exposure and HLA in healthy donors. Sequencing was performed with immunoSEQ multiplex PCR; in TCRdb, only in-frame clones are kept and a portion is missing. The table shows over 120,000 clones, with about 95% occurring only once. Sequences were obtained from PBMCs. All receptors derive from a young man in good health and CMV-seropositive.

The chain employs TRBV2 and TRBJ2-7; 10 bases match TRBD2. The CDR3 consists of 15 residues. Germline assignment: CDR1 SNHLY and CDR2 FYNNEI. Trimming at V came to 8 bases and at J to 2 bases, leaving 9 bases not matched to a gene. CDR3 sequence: CASFGPSGSPYEQYF. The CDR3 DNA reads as TGTGCCAGCTTCGGGCCTAGCGGGAGCCCCTACGAGCAGTACTTC. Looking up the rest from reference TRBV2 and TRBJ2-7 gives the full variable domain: EPEVTQTPSHQVTQMGQEVILRCVPISNHLYFYWYRQILGQKVEFLVSFYNNEISEKSEIFDDQFSVERPDGSNFTLKIRSTKLEDSAMYFCASFGPSGSPYEQYFGPGTRLTVT.

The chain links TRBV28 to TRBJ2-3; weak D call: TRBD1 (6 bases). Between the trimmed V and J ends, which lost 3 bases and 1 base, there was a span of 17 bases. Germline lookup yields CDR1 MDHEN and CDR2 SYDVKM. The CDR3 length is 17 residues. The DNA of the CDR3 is TGTGCCAGCAGTTTCCGATTGACAGGTTTGGGCACAGATACGCAGTATTTT. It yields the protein CASSFRLTGLGTDTQYF.

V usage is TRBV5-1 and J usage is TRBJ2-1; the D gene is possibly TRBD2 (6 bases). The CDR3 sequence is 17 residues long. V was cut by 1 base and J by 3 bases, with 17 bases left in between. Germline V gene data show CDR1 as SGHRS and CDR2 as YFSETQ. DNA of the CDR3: TGCGCCAGCAGCTTGAGTAGCGGAGACGTTCGCTACAATGAGCAGTTCTTC. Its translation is CASSLSSGDVRYNEQFF.

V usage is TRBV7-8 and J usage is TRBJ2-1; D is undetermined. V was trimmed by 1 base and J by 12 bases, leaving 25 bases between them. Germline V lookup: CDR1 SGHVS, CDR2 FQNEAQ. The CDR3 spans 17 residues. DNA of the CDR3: TGTGCCAGCAGCTTAGTTGGTTTGGGCTTCTCGCAGGTGGCGCAGTTCTTC. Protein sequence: CASSLVGLGFSQVAQFF. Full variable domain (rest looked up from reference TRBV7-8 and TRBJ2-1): GAGVSQSPRYKVAKRGQDVALRCDPISGHVSLFWYQQALGQGPEFLTYFQNEAQLDKSGLPSDRFFAERPEGSVSTLKIQRTQQEDSAVYLCASSLVGLGFSQVAQFFGPGTRLTVL.

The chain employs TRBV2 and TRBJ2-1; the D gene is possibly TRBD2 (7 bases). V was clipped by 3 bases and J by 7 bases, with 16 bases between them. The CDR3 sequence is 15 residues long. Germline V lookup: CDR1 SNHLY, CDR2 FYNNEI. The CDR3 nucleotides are TGTGCCAGCAGTGAGGGCGGGGGCCTCAGAAATGAGCAGTTCTTC. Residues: CASSEGGGLRNEQFF. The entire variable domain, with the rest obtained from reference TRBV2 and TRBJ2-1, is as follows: EPEVTQTPSHQVTQMGQEVILRCVPISNHLYFYWYRQILGQKVEFLVSFYNNEISEKSEIFDDQFSVERPDGSNFTLKIRSTKLEDSAMYFCASSEGGGLRNEQFFGPGTRLTVL.

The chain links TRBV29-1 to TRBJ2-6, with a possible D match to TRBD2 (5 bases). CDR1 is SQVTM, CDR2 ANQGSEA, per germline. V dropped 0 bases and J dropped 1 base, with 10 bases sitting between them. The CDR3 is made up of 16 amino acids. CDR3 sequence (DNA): TGCAGCGTTGAAGATCTGAGGAGGTCTGGGGCCAACGTCCTGACTTTC. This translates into CSVEDLRRSGANVLTF.

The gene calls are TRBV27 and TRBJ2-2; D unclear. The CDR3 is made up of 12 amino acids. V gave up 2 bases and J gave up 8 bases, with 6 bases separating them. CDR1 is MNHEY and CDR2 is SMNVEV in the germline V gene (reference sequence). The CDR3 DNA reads TGTGCCAGCAGTTTAGGGCCAGGGGAGCTGTTTTTT. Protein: CASSLGPGELFF.

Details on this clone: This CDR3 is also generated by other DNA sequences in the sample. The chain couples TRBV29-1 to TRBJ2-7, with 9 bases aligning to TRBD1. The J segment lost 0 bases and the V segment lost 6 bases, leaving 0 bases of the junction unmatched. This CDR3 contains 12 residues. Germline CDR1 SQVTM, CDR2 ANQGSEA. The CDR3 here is CSVGQGSYEQYF. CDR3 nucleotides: TGCAGCGTGGGACAGGGCTCCTACGAGCAGTACTTC.

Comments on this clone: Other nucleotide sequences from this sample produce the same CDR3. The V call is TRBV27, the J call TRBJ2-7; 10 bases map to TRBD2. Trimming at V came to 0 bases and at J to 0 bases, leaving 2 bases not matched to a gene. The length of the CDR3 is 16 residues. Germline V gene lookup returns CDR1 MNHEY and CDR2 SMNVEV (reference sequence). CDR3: CASSLSRLAGSYEQYF. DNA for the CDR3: TGTGCCAGCAGTTTATCCCGACTAGCGGGCTCCTACGAGCAGTACTTC.

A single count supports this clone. The CDR3 DNA reads TGTGCCAGCTCACTACCGGGACAGACCTACGAGCAGTACTTC. Translated, it gives CASSLPGQTYEQYF. This chain links TRBV18 with TRBJ2-7, with 7 bases matching TRBD1. Germline V lookup: CDR1 KGHSH, CDR2 LQKENI. The CDR3 totals 14 residues. V shed 4 bases, J shed 2 bases, and the junction held 5 bases outside the gene matches.